Below, 22 T cell receptor beta chains from the same sample are listed, as sequenced in a study of blood T cells in healthy people across ages. A second PCR, run for about 7 to 11 cycles, used a sample-barcoded 5' primer plus a J-beta primer mix. MiXCR, run by TCRdb on the 5' RACE reads, gives a single entry per CDR3 protein. The table has hundreds of thousands of distinct CDR3 sequences, over 40% seen once. Sequenced sample: blood. These receptor sequences come from a woman aged 80 or older in good health.

This clonotype was seen at least ten times. The chain has TRBV29-1 and TRBJ2-1; perhaps TRBD2 as D (5 bases). V lost 7 bases, J lost 1 base, and 14 bases lay in between. CDR3 length equals 14 residues. Germline V gene lookup returns CDR1 SQVTM and CDR2 ANQGSEA. This CDR3 is CSALPPGSYNEQFF. CDR3 sequence (DNA): TGCAGCGCTCTCCCCCCGGGGTCCTACAATGAGCAGTTCTTC.

This clonotype was recorded many times. The J gene is TRBJ2-1, the V gene TRBV27; no firm D call. The CDR3 is 15 amino acids. V dropped 2 bases and J dropped 0 bases, with 8 bases sitting between them. Germline CDR1 is MNHEY and CDR2 is SMNVEV (reference sequence). The CDR3 region has the DNA TGTGCCAGCAGTTTACGGCTGAGCTCCTACAATGAGCAGTTCTTC. Translating it yields CASSLRLSSYNEQFF.

This clonotype was counted a few times. The V gene is TRBV5-1, the J gene TRBJ2-3, with 10 nucleotides matching TRBD2. Germline CDR1 is SGHRS and CDR2 is YFSETQ. V was pared by 0 bases and J by 6 bases, with 4 bases of the junction left unmatched. The CDR3 has 15 residues. The CDR3 here is CASSLEVAGGDTQYF. Here the CDR3 DNA reads TGCGCCAGCAGCTTGGAAGTAGCGGGAGGTGATACGCAGTATTTT.

This clonotype came up a few times. A clone one base away is much larger, so this may be a read error. The rearrangement links TRBV5-1 to TRBJ2-5, with a weak D call TRBD1 (5 bases). This CDR3 spans 15 amino acids. Germline V gives CDR1 SGHRS, CDR2 YFSETQ. Between the trimmed V and J ends, which lost 2 bases and 11 bases, there was a span of 22 bases. The CDR3 bases are TGCGCCAGCAGCTTTGGCTCCTGGGGCTACAATGAGCAGTACTTC. This encodes CASSFGSWGYNEQYF.

V is TRBV18 and J is TRBJ1-4, with D unresolved. Deletions cut 8 bases from V and 2 bases from J, with 9 bases between. The CDR3 consists of 13 residues. Germline loops: CDR1 KGHSH, CDR2 LQKENI. The CDR3 nucleotides are TGTGCCAGCCCACGAGGGACTAATGAAAAACTGTTTTTT. Amino acid sequence: CASPRGTNEKLFF.

This rearrangement joins TRBV10-3 to TRBJ2-1; possibly TRBD1 for D (5 bases). V was clipped by 3 bases and J by 10 bases, with 19 bases between them. This CDR3 is built from 15 residues. Germline CDR1 is ENHRY and CDR2 is SYGVKD. The CDR3 bases are TGTGCCATCAGTGACTCCTCCGGCAGGGTAAGGGAGCAGTTCTTC. It is translated as CAISDSSGRVREQFF.

Turning to this clonotype: With a much larger clone just one base away, this may be a read error. The rearrangement links TRBV9 to TRBJ2-1; D unclear. The CDR3 sequence is 12 residues long. In germline, CDR1 is SGDLS, CDR2 YYNGEE. The CDR3 here is CAGSQTYNEQFF. CDR3 nucleotides: TGTGCCGGCAGCCAAACATACAATGAGCAGTTCTTC.

The gene calls are TRBV29-1 and TRBJ2-5; maybe TRBD1 (6 bases). The CDR3 runs 16 residues. V shed 7 bases and J shed 0 bases, with 21 bases lying between them. Germline CDR1 is SQVTM and CDR2 is ANQGSEA. The CDR3 DNA follows: TGCAGCGGCCAAGAGAGGGGGAGAGTGTACCAAGAGACCCAGTACTTC. It yields the protein CSGQERGRVYQETQYF. Combining the CDR3 with reference TRBV29-1 and TRBJ2-5 gives the whole variable domain SAVISQKPSRDICQRGTSLTIQCQVDSQVTMMFWYRQQPGQSLTLIATANQGSEATYESGFVIDKFPISRPNLTFSTLTVSNMSPEDSSIYLCSGQERGRVYQETQYFGPGTRLLVL.

As for this clonotype: A clone one base away is much larger, so this may be a read error. The V call is TRBV29-1, the J call TRBJ2-4, with a possible D match to TRBD1 (5 bases). The DNA end lines up better with TRBJ2-5; the J call may be wrong. The V gene's germline CDR1 is SQVTM and CDR2 ANQGSEA. This CDR3 comprises 11 residues. Here the CDR3 reads CSVAGSGTQYF. CDR3 nucleotides: TGCAGCGTTGCAGGGTCGGGGACCCAGTACTTC.

This clonotype was counted at least ten times. CDR3 amino acids: CSARAPGSYEQYF. The CDR3 DNA follows: TGCAGTGCTAGAGCCCCAGGGTCCTACGAGCAGTACTTC. The J gene is TRBJ2-7, the V gene TRBV20-1; D might be TRBD1 (5 bases). Germline-derived CDR1 and CDR2 are DFQATT and SNEGSKA (reference sequence). The V gene lost 1 base and the J gene lost 1 base, with 8 bases spanning the gap. The CDR3 is made up of 13 amino acids.

This clonotype has a count of ten or more. The chain joins TRBV5-1 to TRBJ2-7; D ambiguous. CDR1 and CDR2 (germline): SGHRS, YFSETQ. The V end was cut by 0 bases, the J end by 1 base, with 14 bases between. The length of the CDR3 is 16 residues. CDR3 sequence reads: CASSLGFGILSYEQYF. The CDR3 DNA reads as TGCGCCAGCAGCTTGGGGTTTGGCATCCTATCCTACGAGCAGTACTTC.

Note on this clonotype: Being one base from a much bigger clone, this may be a read error. The chain uses TRBV3-1 and TRBJ2-1; the match to TRBD2 covers 8 bases. The end of the DNA aligns better with TRBJ2-7, so the J call may be wrong. The CDR3 extends over 14 amino acids. Germline CDR1 LGHDT, CDR2 YNNKEL (reference sequence). Written as DNA, the CDR3 is TGTGCCAGCAGCCAGGGACTAGACTACAATGAGCAGTACTTC. It encodes CASSQGLDYNEQYF.

The table lists this clonotype with a few counts. In DNA, the CDR3 is TGTGCCAGCAGTTACTCGAGGGGTGAGGTCTACGAGCAGTACTTC. Translation: CASSYSRGEVYEQYF. The V gene is TRBV6-5, the J gene TRBJ2-7; D may match TRBD1 or TRBD2 (5 bases each). Trimming took off 0 bases at V and 3 bases at J, with 12 bases between the two ends. The V gene's germline CDR1 is MNHEY and CDR2 SVGAGI. The CDR3 has 15 residues.

The sample holds many counts of this clonotype. J is TRBJ1-2 and V is TRBV25-1; perhaps TRBD1 as D (6 bases). This CDR3 comprises 16 residues. Germline CDR1 MGHDK, CDR2 SYGVNS. The V gene lost 3 bases and the J gene lost 1 base, with 15 bases spanning the gap. DNA for the CDR3: TGTGCCAGCAGTGATTTCCGGGACATAATTAACTATGGCTACACCTTC. Translation gives CASSDFRDIINYGYTF.

The rearrangement uses TRBV7-8 and TRBJ1-4; D unresolved. The germline gives CDR1 SGHVS, CDR2 FQNEAQ. CDR3 length: 14 residues. The V gene lost 6 bases and the J gene lost 4 bases, with 12 bases spanning the gap. CDR3 in DNA: TGTGCCAGCAGTTGGTCACAGCGTAATGAAAAACTGTTTTTT. Protein: CASSWSQRNEKLFF. Based on the CDR3 plus reference TRBV7-8 and TRBJ1-4, the full variable domain is GAGVSQSPRYKVAKRGQDVALRCDPISGHVSLFWYQQALGQGPEFLTYFQNEAQLDKSGLPSDRFFAERPEGSVSTLKIQRTQQEDSAVYLCASSWSQRNEKLFFGSGTQLSVL.

The chain combines TRBV6-6 with TRBJ1-2; unclear D gene. The V and J ends lost 6 bases and 4 bases respectively, with 15 bases between them. The CDR3 covers 14 residues. Germline-derived CDR1 and CDR2 are MNHNY and SVGAGI (reference sequence). The CDR3, as DNA: TGTGCCAGCAGGACGGGAGGTGCTCTCTATGGCTACACCTTC. Protein sequence: CASRTGGALYGYTF.

This clonotype was recorded many times. This chain links TRBV9 with TRBJ2-1; D might be TRBD1 (6 bases). The CDR3 length is 15 residues. Germline V lookup: CDR1 SGDLS, CDR2 YYNGEE. V lost 4 bases and J lost 1, with 12 bases in between. The CDR3 bases are TGTGCCAGCAGCCCCGAGGGGGATTCCTACAATGAGCAGTTCTTC. Translating it yields CASSPEGDSYNEQFF.

This clonotype has only a few counts. V is TRBV4-2 and J is TRBJ1-5; D possibly corresponds to TRBD1 (5 bases). The V end was cut by 0 bases, the J end by 2 bases, with 8 bases between. The CDR3 length is 15 residues. Looked up from germline, CDR1 is LGHNA and CDR2 is YNFKEQ. CDR3 sequence: CASSQDVGGNQPQHF. In DNA form, the CDR3 reads TGTGCCAGCAGCCAAGATGTAGGGGGCAATCAGCCCCAGCATTTT.

This clonotype turned up a few times. The rearrangement joins TRBV4-1 to TRBJ2-1; D is possibly TRBD1 or TRBD2 (5 bases each). The CDR3 contains 14 residues. Deletions cut 5 bases from V and 3 bases from J, with 11 bases between. Germline CDR1 MGHRA, CDR2 YSYEKL. The CDR3 DNA is TGCGCCAGCAGCTACCGGGACGGCTACAATGAGCAGTTCTTC. It specifies CASSYRDGYNEQFF.

V and J are TRBV28 and TRBJ2-7; 9 bases align to TRBD1. With V trimmed by 2 bases and J by 0 bases, 8 bases remained unmatched. Germline V gives CDR1 MDHEN, CDR2 SYDVKM. The CDR3 has 17 residues. CDR3 amino acids: CASSLSLQGAYSYEQYF. DNA of the CDR3: TGTGCCAGCAGTTTAAGCTTACAGGGGGCCTACTCCTACGAGCAGTACTTC.

This clonotype showed up just a few times. The rearrangement uses TRBV15 and TRBJ1-2; no definite D call. Germline CDR1 is LNHNV and CDR2 is YYDKDF (reference sequence). The CDR3 totals 15 residues. Trimming shortened V by 1 base and J by 8 bases, and 17 bases separated the two germline ends. The CDR3: CATSRAQLGYGGYTF. The CDR3 nucleotides are TGTGCCACCAGCAGAGCCCAGCTAGGGTATGGCGGCTACACCTTC.

At least ten counts were recorded for this clonotype. The V and J genes are TRBV27 and TRBJ2-4; 7 bases line up with TRBD2. V was clipped by 4 bases and J by 0 bases; unmatched bases: 3. This CDR3 has 15 residues. CDR1 is MNHEY, CDR2 SMNVEV, per germline (reference sequence). The CDR3 protein is CASSWEGKAKNIQYF. DNA of the CDR3: TGTGCCAGCAGTTGGGAGGGCAAAGCCAAAAACATTCAGTACTTC.